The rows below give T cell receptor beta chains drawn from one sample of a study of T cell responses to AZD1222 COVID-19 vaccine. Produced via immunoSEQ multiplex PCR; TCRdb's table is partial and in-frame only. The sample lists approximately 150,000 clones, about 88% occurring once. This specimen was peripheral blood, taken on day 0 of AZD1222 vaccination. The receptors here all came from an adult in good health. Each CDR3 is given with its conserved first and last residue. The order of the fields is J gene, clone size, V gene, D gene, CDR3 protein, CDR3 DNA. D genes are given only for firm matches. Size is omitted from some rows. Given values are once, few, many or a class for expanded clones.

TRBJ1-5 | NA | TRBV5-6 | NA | CASSLYVGAQPQHF | TGTGCCAGCAGCTTGTACGTGGGGGCACAGCCCCAGCATTTT
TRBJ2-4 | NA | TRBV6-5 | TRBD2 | CASRLAGDNIQYF | TGTGCCAGCCGACTAGCGGGAGACAACATTCAGTACTTC
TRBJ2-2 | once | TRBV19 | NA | CASSIRIGEPGTGELFF | TGTGCCAGTAGTATAAGGATCGGGGAGCCAGGCACCGGGGAGCTGTTTTTT
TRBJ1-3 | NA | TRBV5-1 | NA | CASSPTGFSGNTIYF | TGCGCCAGCAGCCCGACGGGTTTCTCTGGAAACACCATATATTTT
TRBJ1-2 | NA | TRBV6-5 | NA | CASIGQLNYGYTF | TGTGCCAGCATCGGACAGTTAAACTATGGCTACACCTTC
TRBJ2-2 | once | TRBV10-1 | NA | CASSTDREVTGELFF | TGCGCCAGCAGTACCGACAGGGAGGTCACCGGGGAGCTGTTTTTT
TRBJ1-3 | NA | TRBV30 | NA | CAWTGTGNTIYF | TGTGCCTGGACAGGGACTGGAAACACCATATATTTT
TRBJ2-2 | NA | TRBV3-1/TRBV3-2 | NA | CASSPAANAGELFF | TGTGCCAGCAGCCCCGCAGCGAACGCCGGGGAGCTGTTTTTT
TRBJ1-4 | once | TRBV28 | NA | CASSLSTSATNEKLFF | TGTGCCAGCAGTTTATCGACCTCTGCAACTAATGAAAAACTGTTTTTT
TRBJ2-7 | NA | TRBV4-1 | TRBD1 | CASSLGPGQYEQYF | TGCGCCAGCAGCCTTGGTCCGGGACAGTACGAGCAGTACTTC
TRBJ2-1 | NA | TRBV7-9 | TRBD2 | CASSDRKRLANEQFF | TGTGCCAGCAGCGACCGGAAGCGACTAGCCAATGAGCAGTTCTTC
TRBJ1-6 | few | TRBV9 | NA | CASSVVDLGDSPLHF | TGTGCCAGCAGCGTAGTGGACCTCGGGGATTCACCCCTCCACTTT
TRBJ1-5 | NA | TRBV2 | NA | CASSEVGGFSNQPQHF | TGTGCCAGCAGTGAAGTGGGAGGATTCAGCAATCAGCCCCAGCATTTT
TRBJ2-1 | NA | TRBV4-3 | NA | CASSQGAGAPEQFF | TGCGCCAGCAGCCAAGGGGCAGGGGCACCTGAGCAGTTCTTC
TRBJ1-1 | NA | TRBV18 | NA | CASSQRLGNTEAFF | TGTGCCAGCTCACAACGACTGGGGAACACTGAAGCTTTCTTT
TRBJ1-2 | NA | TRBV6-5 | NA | CASSYSGGLGDYGYTF | TGTGCCAGCAGTTACTCAGGCGGCTTAGGAGACTATGGCTACACCTTC
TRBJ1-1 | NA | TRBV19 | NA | CASSQGGFGTEAFF | TGTGCCAGTAGTCAAGGGGGTTTCGGCACTGAAGCTTTCTTT
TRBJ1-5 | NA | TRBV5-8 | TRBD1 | CASSSRGHGNQPQHF | TGTGCCAGCAGCTCAAGGGGGCACGGCAATCAGCCCCAGCATTTT